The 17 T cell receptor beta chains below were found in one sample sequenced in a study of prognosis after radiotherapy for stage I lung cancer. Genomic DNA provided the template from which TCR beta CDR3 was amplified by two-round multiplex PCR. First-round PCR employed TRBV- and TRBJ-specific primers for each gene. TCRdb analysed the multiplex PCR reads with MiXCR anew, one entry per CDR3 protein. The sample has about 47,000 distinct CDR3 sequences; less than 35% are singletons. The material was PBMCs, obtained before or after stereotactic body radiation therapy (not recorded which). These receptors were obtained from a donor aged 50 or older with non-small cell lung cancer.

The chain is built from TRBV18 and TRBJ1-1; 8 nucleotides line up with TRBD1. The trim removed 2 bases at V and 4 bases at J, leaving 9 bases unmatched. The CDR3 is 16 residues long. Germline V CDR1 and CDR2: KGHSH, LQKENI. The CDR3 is CASSPLGQGASTEAFF. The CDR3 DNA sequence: TGTGCCAGCTCACCATTGGGGCAGGGGGCGTCCACTGAAGCTTTCTTT.

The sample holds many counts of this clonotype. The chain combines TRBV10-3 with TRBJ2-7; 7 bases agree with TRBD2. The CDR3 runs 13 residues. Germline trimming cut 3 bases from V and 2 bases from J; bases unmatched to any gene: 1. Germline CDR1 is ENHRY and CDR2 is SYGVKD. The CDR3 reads CAISELAPYEQYF. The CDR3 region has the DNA TGTGCCATCAGTGAACTAGCGCCCTACGAGCAGTACTTC.

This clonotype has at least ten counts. The CDR3 DNA reads TGTGCCAGCAGCTCCTCAGCGGGCAGAAACTATGGCTACACCTTC. Translated, it gives CASSSSAGRNYGYTF. This chain links TRBV28 with TRBJ1-2; D uncertain. Trimming removed 6 bases at V and 2 bases at J, with 16 bases between. The CDR3 is 15 amino acids. Germline values: CDR1 MDHEN, CDR2 SYDVKM.

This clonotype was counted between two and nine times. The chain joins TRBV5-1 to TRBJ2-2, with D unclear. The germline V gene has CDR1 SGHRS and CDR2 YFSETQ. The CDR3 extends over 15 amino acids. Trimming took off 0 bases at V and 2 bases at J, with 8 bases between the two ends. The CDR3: CASSLVTANTGELFF. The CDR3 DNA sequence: TGCGCCAGCAGCTTGGTTACAGCTAACACCGGGGAGCTGTTTTTT.

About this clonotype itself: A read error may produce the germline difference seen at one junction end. Written as DNA, the CDR3 is TGTGCCTGGAGTCAACGGGGGACCGGTGAGCTGTTTTTT. Translating gives CAWSQRGTGELFF. The J gene is TRBJ2-2, the V gene TRBV30; D is perhaps TRBD2 (6 bases). The CDR3 spans 13 residues. CDR1 and CDR2 (germline): GTSNPN, SVGIG (reference sequence).

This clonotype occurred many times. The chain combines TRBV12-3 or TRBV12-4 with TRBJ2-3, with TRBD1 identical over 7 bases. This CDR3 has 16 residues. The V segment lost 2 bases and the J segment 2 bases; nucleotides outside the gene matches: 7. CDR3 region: CASSLWAGGTTDTQYF. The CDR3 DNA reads TGTGCCAGCAGTTTATGGGCAGGGGGAACCACAGATACGCAGTATTTT.

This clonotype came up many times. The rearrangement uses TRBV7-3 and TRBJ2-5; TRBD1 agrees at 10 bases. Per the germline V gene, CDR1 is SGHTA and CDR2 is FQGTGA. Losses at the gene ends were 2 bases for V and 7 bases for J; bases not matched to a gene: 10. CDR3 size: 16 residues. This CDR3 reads CASSLLAGQGFSTQYF. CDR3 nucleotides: TGTGCCAGCAGCTTATTGGCGGGACAGGGGTTCTCGACCCAGTACTTC.

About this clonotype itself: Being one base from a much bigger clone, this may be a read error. CDR3 nucleotide sequence: TGTACCAGCAGTTCGACCGTCTCTGGAAACACCATATATTTT. It translates to CTSSSTVSGNTIYF. The V gene is TRBV12-3 or TRBV12-4, the J gene TRBJ1-3, with D hard to call. The CDR3 has 14 residues.

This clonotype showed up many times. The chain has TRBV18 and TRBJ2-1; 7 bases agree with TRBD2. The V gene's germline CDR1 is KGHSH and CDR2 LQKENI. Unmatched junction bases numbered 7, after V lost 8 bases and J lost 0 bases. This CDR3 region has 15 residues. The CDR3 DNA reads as TGTGCCAGCCGGAGGGAGGGAAGCTCCTACAATGAGCAGTTCTTC. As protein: CASRREGSSYNEQFF.

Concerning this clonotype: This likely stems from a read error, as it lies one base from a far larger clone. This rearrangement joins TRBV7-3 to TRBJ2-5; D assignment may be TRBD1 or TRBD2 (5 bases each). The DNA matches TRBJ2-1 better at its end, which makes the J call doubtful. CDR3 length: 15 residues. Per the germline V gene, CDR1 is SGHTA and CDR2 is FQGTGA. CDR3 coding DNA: TGTGCCAGCAGCACTTCCGGGACCCCCGATAATGAGCAGTTCTTC. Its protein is CASSTSGTPDNEQFF.

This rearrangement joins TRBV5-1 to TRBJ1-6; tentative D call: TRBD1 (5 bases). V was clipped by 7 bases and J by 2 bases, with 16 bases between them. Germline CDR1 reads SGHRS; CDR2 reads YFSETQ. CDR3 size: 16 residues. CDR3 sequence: CASRLGGQAYNSPLHF. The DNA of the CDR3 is TGCGCCAGCCGCCTGGGCGGACAAGCCTATAATTCACCCCTCCACTTT.

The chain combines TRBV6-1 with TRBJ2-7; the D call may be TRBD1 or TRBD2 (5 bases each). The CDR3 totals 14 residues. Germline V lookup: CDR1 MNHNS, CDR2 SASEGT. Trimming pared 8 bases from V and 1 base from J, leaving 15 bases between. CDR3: CASGVFGGSYEQYF. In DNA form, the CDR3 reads TGTGCCAGCGGGGTATTTGGGGGTTCCTACGAGCAGTACTTC.

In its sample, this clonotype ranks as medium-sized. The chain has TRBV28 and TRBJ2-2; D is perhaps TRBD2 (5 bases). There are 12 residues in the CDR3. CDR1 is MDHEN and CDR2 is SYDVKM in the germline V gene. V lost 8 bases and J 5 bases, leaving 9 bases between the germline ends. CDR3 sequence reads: CASQRGTGELFF. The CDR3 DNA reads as TGTGCCAGCCAACGGGGAACCGGGGAGCTGTTTTTT.

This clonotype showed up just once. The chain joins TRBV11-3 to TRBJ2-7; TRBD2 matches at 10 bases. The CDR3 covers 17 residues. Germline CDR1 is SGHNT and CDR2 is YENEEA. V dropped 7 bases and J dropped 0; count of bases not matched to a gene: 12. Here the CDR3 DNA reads TGTGCCAGCATCACTAAGGAAGGGACTAGCGACTCCTACGAGCAGTACTTC. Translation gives CASITKEGTSDSYEQYF. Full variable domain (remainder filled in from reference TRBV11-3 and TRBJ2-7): EAGVVQSPRYKIIEKKQPVAFWCNPISGHNTLYWYLQNLGQGPELLIRYENEEAVDDSQLPKDRFSAERLKGVDSTLKIQPAELGDSAVYLCASITKEGTSDSYEQYFGPGTRLTVT.

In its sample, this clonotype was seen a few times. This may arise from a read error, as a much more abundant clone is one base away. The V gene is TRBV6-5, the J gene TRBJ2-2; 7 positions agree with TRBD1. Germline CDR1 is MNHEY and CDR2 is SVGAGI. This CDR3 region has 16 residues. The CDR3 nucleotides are TGTGCCAGCAGTTACGGGACAGCCTTGAACACCGGGGAGCTGGTTTTT. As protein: CASSYGTALNTGELVF.

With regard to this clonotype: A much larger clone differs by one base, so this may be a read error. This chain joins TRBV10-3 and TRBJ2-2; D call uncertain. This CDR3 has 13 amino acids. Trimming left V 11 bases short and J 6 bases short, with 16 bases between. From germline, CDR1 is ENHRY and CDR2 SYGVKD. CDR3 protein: CAFRGVLSGELFF. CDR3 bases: TGTGCCTTCCGTGGGGTCCTCTCCGGGGAGCTGTTTTTT.

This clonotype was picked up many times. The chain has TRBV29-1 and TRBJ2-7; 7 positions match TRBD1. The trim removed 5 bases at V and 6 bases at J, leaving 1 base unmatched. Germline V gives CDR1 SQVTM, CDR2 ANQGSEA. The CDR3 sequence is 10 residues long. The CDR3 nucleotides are TGCAGCGTTCGGACAGGCGAGCAGTACTTC. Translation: CSVRTGEQYF.